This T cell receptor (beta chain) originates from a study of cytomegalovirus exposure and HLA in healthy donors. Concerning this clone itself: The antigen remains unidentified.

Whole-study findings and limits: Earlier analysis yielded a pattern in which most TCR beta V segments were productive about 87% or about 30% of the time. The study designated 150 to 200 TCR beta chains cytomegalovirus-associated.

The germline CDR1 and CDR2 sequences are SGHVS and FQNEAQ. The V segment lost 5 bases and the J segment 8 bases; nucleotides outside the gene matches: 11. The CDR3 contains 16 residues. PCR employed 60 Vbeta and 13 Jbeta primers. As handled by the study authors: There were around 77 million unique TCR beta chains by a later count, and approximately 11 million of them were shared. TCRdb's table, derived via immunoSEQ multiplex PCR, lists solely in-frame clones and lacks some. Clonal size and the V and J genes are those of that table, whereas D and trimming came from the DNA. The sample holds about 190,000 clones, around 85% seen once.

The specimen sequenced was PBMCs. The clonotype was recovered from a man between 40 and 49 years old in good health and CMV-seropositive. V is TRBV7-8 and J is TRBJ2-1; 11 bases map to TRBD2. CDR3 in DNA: TGTGCCAGCAGCACATCATTAGCGGGGGGGCGGTATGAGCAGTTCTTC. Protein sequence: CASSTSLAGGRYEQFF. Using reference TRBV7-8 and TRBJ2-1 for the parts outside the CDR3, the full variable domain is GAGVSQSPRYKVAKRGQDVALRCDPISGHVSLFWYQQALGQGPEFLTYFQNEAQLDKSGLPSDRFFAERPEGSVSTLKIQRTQQEDSAVYLCASSTSLAGGRYEQFFGPGTRLTVL.